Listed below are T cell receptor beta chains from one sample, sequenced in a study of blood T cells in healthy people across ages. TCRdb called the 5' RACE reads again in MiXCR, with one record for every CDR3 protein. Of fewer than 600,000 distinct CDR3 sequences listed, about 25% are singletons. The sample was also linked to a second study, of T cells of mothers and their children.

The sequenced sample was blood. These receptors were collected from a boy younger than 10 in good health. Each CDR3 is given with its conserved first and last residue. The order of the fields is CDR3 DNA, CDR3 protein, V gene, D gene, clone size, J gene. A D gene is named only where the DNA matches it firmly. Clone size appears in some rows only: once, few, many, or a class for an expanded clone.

cdr3_nt: TGCAGTGCTACCAGCGGGGGGGCAAGATCGAATGAGCAGTTCTTC
cdr3_aa: CSATSGGARSNEQFF
v_call: TRBV20-1
d_call: TRBD2
clone_size: .
j_call: TRBJ2-1

cdr3_nt: TGCGCCAGCAGCTTGTCCAGCCTCCAGAATGAGCAGTTCTTC
cdr3_aa: CASSLSSLQNEQFF
v_call: TRBV5-1
d_call: .
clone_size: .
j_call: TRBJ2-1

cdr3_nt: TGCAGTGCTTTCCGACAGTACGAGCAGTACTTC
cdr3_aa: CSAFRQYEQYF
v_call: TRBV20-1
d_call: .
clone_size: .
j_call: TRBJ2-7

cdr3_nt: TGTGCCAGCTCGGGGGCCCGTAATTACGAGCAGTACTTC
cdr3_aa: CASSGARNYEQYF
v_call: TRBV7-2
d_call: .
clone_size: .
j_call: TRBJ2-7

cdr3_nt: TGTGCCAGCAGACAGGGAAGCTACGAGCAGTACTTC
cdr3_aa: CASRQGSYEQYF
v_call: TRBV7-9
d_call: .
clone_size: many
j_call: TRBJ2-7

cdr3_nt: TGTGCCACCAGTGATCCTAAACCGGGACTAGCGGGAGAGACCCAGTACTTC
cdr3_aa: CATSDPKPGLAGETQYF
v_call: TRBV24-1
d_call: TRBD2
clone_size: .
j_call: TRBJ2-5

cdr3_nt: TGTGCCAGCAGGATTCGACAGTCGGGGGAAAAACTGTTTTTT
cdr3_aa: CASRIRQSGEKLFF
v_call: TRBV6-2/TRBV6-3
d_call: .
clone_size: .
j_call: TRBJ1-4

cdr3_nt: TGTGCCAGCTTTTGGGGAGATACGCAGTATTTT
cdr3_aa: CASFWGDTQYF
v_call: TRBV7-2
d_call: .
clone_size: .
j_call: TRBJ2-3

cdr3_nt: TGTGCCAGCTTGGGCCAGGGGGCTTCCTACAATGAGCAGTTCTTC
cdr3_aa: CASLGQGASYNEQFF
v_call: TRBV11-2
d_call: TRBD1
clone_size: .
j_call: TRBJ2-1

cdr3_nt: TGTGCCACCAGCAGAGGCCGGGACTCCTCCTACGAGCAGTACTTC
cdr3_aa: CATSRGRDSSYEQYF
v_call: TRBV15
d_call: .
clone_size: once
j_call: TRBJ2-7

cdr3_nt: TGTGCCAGCAGCTCATCGGCCCAAGCGACGCAGTATTTT
cdr3_aa: CASSSSAQATQYF
v_call: TRBV7-2
d_call: .
clone_size: few
j_call: TRBJ2-3

cdr3_nt: TGCAGTGCTAGAGTAGCGGGAGGGTACAATGAGCAGTTCTTC
cdr3_aa: CSARVAGGYNEQFF
v_call: TRBV20-1
d_call: TRBD2
clone_size: few
j_call: TRBJ2-1

cdr3_nt: TGTGCCAGCAGTTTAGCGAAAGGGAATCAGCCCCAGCATTTT
cdr3_aa: CASSLAKGNQPQHF
v_call: TRBV12-3/TRBV12-4
d_call: .
clone_size: .
j_call: TRBJ1-5

cdr3_nt: TGTGCCAGCAGTCGCCGGGACGAGGATGAGCAGTTCTTC
cdr3_aa: CASSRRDEDEQFF
v_call: TRBV6-2/TRBV6-3
d_call: .
clone_size: few
j_call: TRBJ2-1

cdr3_nt: TGTGCCAGCAGTTACTCAGGGGGGACTGGCTACACCTTC
cdr3_aa: CASSYSGGTGYTF
v_call: TRBV6-5
d_call: .
clone_size: few
j_call: TRBJ1-2

cdr3_nt: TGTGCCAGCAGACCCGGGACGGAAGACAATGAGCAGTTCTTC
cdr3_aa: CASRPGTEDNEQFF
v_call: TRBV3-1
d_call: .
clone_size: few
j_call: TRBJ2-1

cdr3_nt: TGCAGTGCTCGACGGGACGGGGCCAACACTGAAGCTTTCTTT
cdr3_aa: CSARRDGANTEAFF
v_call: TRBV20-1
d_call: .
clone_size: few
j_call: TRBJ1-1

cdr3_nt: TGCAGTGCTACCCCTAACTCTGGGGCCAACGTCCTGACTTTC
cdr3_aa: CSATPNSGANVLTF
v_call: TRBV20-1
d_call: .
clone_size: few
j_call: TRBJ2-6

cdr3_nt: TGTGCCAGCAGCTTAGGCCTAGCAGACTACAATGAGCAGTTCTTC
cdr3_aa: CASSLGLADYNEQFF
v_call: TRBV7-8
d_call: .
clone_size: many
j_call: TRBJ2-1

cdr3_nt: TGTGCCAGTAGGCGACAGGGGGCTAGCTATGGCTACACCTTC
cdr3_aa: CASRRQGASYGYTF
v_call: TRBV19
d_call: TRBD1
clone_size: .
j_call: TRBJ1-2

cdr3_nt: TGTGCCAGCAGTTCCCCCAGCCGCTCTGGAAACACCATATATTTT
cdr3_aa: CASSSPSRSGNTIYF
v_call: TRBV6-7
d_call: .
clone_size: .
j_call: TRBJ1-3

cdr3_nt: TGTGCCAGCAGTTTATTCGGGGAGCTGTTTTTT
cdr3_aa: CASSLFGELFF
v_call: TRBV12-3/TRBV12-4
d_call: .
clone_size: .
j_call: TRBJ2-2

cdr3_nt: TGCAGCGTTGTTCCAGGGAACACCGGGGAGTTGTTTTTT
cdr3_aa: CSVVPGNTGELFF
v_call: TRBV29-1
d_call: .
clone_size: few
j_call: TRBJ2-2

cdr3_nt: TGTGCCAGCAGTCCGGGACTAGCGGTCTCAGGGACCCAGTACTTC
cdr3_aa: CASSPGLAVSGTQYF
v_call: TRBV27
d_call: TRBD2
clone_size: .
j_call: TRBJ2-5

cdr3_nt: TGCAGCGTTGGGGACAGAGGCGGTTCCGAGCAGTACTTC
cdr3_aa: CSVGDRGGSEQYF
v_call: TRBV29-1
d_call: TRBD1
clone_size: .
j_call: TRBJ2-7

cdr3_nt: TGTGCCAGCAGCACCCAGACACGGAGTGAAGCTTTCTTT
cdr3_aa: CASSTQTRSEAFF
v_call: TRBV7-3
d_call: .
clone_size: .
j_call: TRBJ1-1

cdr3_nt: TGTGCCAGCAGCCAAGATCCGGGCTACGAGCAGTACTTC
cdr3_aa: CASSQDPGYEQYF
v_call: TRBV3-1
d_call: .
clone_size: many
j_call: TRBJ2-7

cdr3_nt: TGCAGCGTATTTCAGGGAGATGGCTACACCTTC
cdr3_aa: CSVFQGDGYTF
v_call: TRBV29-1
d_call: .
clone_size: .
j_call: TRBJ1-2